This TCR beta chain emerged from a study of shared clonotypes between healthy human individuals. Trimming removed 8 bases from V and 4 bases from J; junction bases left unmatched: 10. The CDR3 spans 15 residues. Per the germline V gene, CDR1 is SGHTA and CDR2 is FQGNSA. The assay was immunoSEQ multiplex PCR, and TCRdb's table has in-frame clones only and misses some. This table has about 1.5 million clones, approximately 97% appearing once. The rearrangement links TRBV7-2 to TRBJ2-2, with 7 bases matching TRBD1. The sample was naive CD4+ T cells sorted from blood. Sample subset: CD45RA+ positively selected. The sequence came from a man in his thirties or forties in good health. The CDR3 region has the DNA TGTGCCAGCGGAAGACAGGGCGCGCCCACCGGGGAGCTGTTTTTT. Its protein product is CASGRQGAPTGELFF.